The rows below give T cell receptor beta chains drawn from one sample of a study of long-term antiretroviral therapy in people with HIV. Here immunoSEQ multiplex PCR was the method, and the copy in TCRdb shows in-frame clones only, minus some. The sample holds tens of thousands of clones, over 90% seen once. The source was unsorted PBMCs, collected 6 to 6.5 years after starting antiretroviral therapy. The receptors stem from a man in his thirties or forties with HIV. CDR3s include the opening cysteine and the closing phenylalanine or tryptophan.

TRBV28 CASITDRGEQYF
TRBV5-1 CASSFGQEGGYTF
TRBV5-6 CASSWGTSGVSTDTQYF
TRBV11-2 CASSLVATGTYQETQYF
TRBV19 CASSILQGSGYTF
TRBV10-2 CASSEQGAGNEQFF
TRBV15 CATSRGTNEKLFF
TRBV7-3 CASSSRAEETQYF
TRBV7-3 CASSLNAQGDTQYF
TRBV2 CASSELGGFNNSPLHF
TRBV28 CASAGTTVNYGYTF
TRBV21-1 CASSKDIPDRGPRCSEKLFF
TRBV10-3 CALGRGRASSGANVLTF
TRBV13 CASRVNNEQFF
TRBV6-1 CASSEVGAGGTYNEQFF
TRBV7-2 CASSPDSGGTDTQYF
TRBV7-3 CASSLGYQTNTDTQYF
TRBV19 CASSLGGGNTGELFF